This T cell receptor beta chain was profiled in a study of Graves' ophthalmopathy and Graves' hyperthyroidism. RNA transcripts provided the template for amplifying TCR beta CDR3 regions. Amplification began with first-round RT-PCR using HTBI primers, then second-round multiplex PCR was performed. MiXCR was run by TCRdb on the multiplex PCR reads, yielding one entry per CDR3 protein. This sample has hundreds of thousands of distinct CDR3 sequences, with about 38% found just once. Germline CDR1 reads MGHDK; CDR2 reads SYGVNS. This CDR3 is built from 15 residues. The receptor was isolated from an adult man with Graves' ophthalmopathy. Sequenced: peripheral blood. V usage is TRBV25-1 and J usage is TRBJ2-7; TRBD1 or TRBD2 may be the D gene (6 bases each). Here the CDR3 reads CARRGTTGNPYEQYF. DNA of the CDR3: TGTGCTAGGAGGGGAACAACAGGGAACCCCTACGAGCAGTACTTC.